The present T cell receptor (beta chain) was sequenced within a study of T cells in tuberculosis. Study-wide results and limits: GMM-specific TCRs were nearer to active tuberculosis alpha repertoires, suggesting expansion.

The sample's time point: new active TB diagnosis, blood taken before or within 7 days of starting treatment. Profiled with immunoSEQ multiplex PCR; TCRdb holds only in-frame clones, not every one. The sample contains around 30,000 clones, just over 90% of which appear only once. Remarks on this clone: Its antigen is as yet unknown.

Germline V gene data show CDR1 as SGHAT and CDR2 as FQNNGV. Trimming shortened V by 4 bases and J by 2 bases, and 15 bases separated the two germline ends. This CDR3 region has 16 residues. The material was PBMCs, obtained at tuberculosis diagnosis. This TCR derives from an adult with tuberculosis. The chain combines TRBV11-2 with TRBJ1-3; unclear D gene. The CDR3, as DNA: TGTGCCAGCAGCTCTAGCAGTGGACGGACTGGAAACACCATATATTTT. It yields the protein CASSSSSGRTGNTIYF.